These 9 T cell receptor beta chains were all obtained from the same sample, sequenced in a study of PD-1 blockade in classical Hodgkin lymphoma (dated by TCRdb to 2019 to 2021). Receptors were amplified or captured by the immunoSEQ multiplex PCR assay. The table was pulled from immuneACCESS by TCRdb, which kept in-frame rearrangements only. Such tables lose some clones; where checked, under half of the loss comes from unresolved V genes, and the rest has no known cause. The sample contains some 14,000 clones, around 90% of them found a single time. Around 20% of the sample lies in the top ten. This specimen's time point label, per the study, means: cycle 4 day 1 (C4D1), after 5 to 7 weeks of nivolumab. All trial patients had relapsed after autologous stem cell transplantation, with cohorts A, B and C differing in prior brentuximab vedotin exposure. A Miltenyi CD8+ T cell isolation kit was used for magnetic negative selection to purify CD8+ T cells from thawed PBMCs.

Material: CD8+ T cells from blood, obtained before the fourth cycle of nivolumab. These receptors came from a human donor with classical Hodgkin lymphoma.

The rearrangement links TRBV27 to TRBJ2-3, with 9 bases fitting TRBD2. Trimming cost V 4 bases and J 8 bases; bases outside gene matches: 10. The CDR3 is 15 amino acids. CDR1 and CDR2 from the germline V gene are MNHEY and SMNVEV (reference sequence). The CDR3 DNA sequence: TGTGCCAGCAGTTCCACGTTAGCGGGAGTAGTTACGCAGTATTTT. It translates to CASSSTLAGVVTQYF.

The chain is built from TRBV28 and TRBJ2-7; 10 bases align to TRBD2. This CDR3 has 15 amino acids. V lost 1 base to trimming and J lost 5 bases; unmatched junction nucleotides: 5. Germline CDR1 reads MDHEN; CDR2 reads SYDVKM. The CDR3 bases are TGTGCCAGCAGTTTATTAGCGGGAGGCCATGACGAGCAGTACTTC. Protein: CASSLLAGGHDEQYF.

The chain combines TRBV6-1 with TRBJ2-1; 10 positions agree with TRBD1. The CDR3 has 14 amino acids. Germline-derived CDR1 and CDR2 are MNHNS and SASEGT. The junction had 11 bases not matched to a gene; V was cut back by 11 bases and J by 7 bases. The CDR3 here is CAVGSDRGLNEQFF. For the CDR3, the DNA is TGTGCCGTGGGGAGTGACAGGGGGCTAAATGAGCAGTTCTTC.

The rearrangement links TRBV19 to TRBJ2-3; the match to TRBD2 covers 11 bases. Germline CDR1 is LNHDA and CDR2 is SQIVND (reference sequence). This CDR3 has 16 amino acids. V dropped 8 bases and J dropped 3; count of bases not matched to a gene: 10. In nucleotides, the CDR3 is TGTGCCAGTCTCCCATCACTAGCGGGAGCTACAGATACGCAGTATTTT. Protein product: CASLPSLAGATDTQYF.

The V call is TRBV7-9, the J call TRBJ2-7; possible D gene TRBD2, 5 bases. The CDR3 sequence is 14 residues long. Germline CDR1 reads SEHNR; CDR2 reads FQNEAQ (reference sequence). V dropped 5 bases and J dropped 4 bases, with 15 bases sitting between them. This chain's CDR3 is CASSLYHRGYEQYF. The CDR3, as DNA: TGTGCCAGCAGCCTATATCATCGGGGATACGAGCAGTACTTC.

This sequence joins TRBV28 and TRBJ2-5, with unresolved D. Looked up from germline, CDR1 is MDHEN and CDR2 is SYDVKM. Trimming stripped 4 bases from V and 1 base from J, with 13 bases between. The CDR3 is 15 residues long. CDR3 in amino acids: CASSSPVEPQETQYF. In nucleotides, the CDR3 is TGTGCCAGCAGTTCCCCAGTGGAACCCCAAGAGACCCAGTACTTC.

V is TRBV5-6 and J is TRBJ2-3, with 11 bases identical to TRBD2. Unmatched junction bases numbered 4, after V lost 1 base and J lost 0 bases. This CDR3 comprises 17 residues. In germline, CDR1 is SGHDT, CDR2 YYEEEE. The CDR3 DNA reads as TGTGCCAGCAGCTTGTTCGCTAGCGGGGGGAGCACAGATACGCAGTATTTT. As protein: CASSLFASGGSTDTQYF.

This clone was detected once. The chain joins TRBV7-3 to TRBJ2-7; the match to TRBD1 covers 7 bases. The germline CDR1 and CDR2 sequences are SGHTA and FQGTGA. The V and J ends lost 2 bases and 2 bases, in that order; junction bases with no gene match: 3. The CDR3 is made up of 14 amino acids. This chain's CDR3 is CASSLDRGPYEQYF. The DNA of the CDR3 is TGTGCCAGCAGCTTAGATAGGGGGCCCTACGAGCAGTACTTC.

This chain joins TRBV14 and TRBJ2-2; 7 bases map to TRBD1. The CDR3 covers 15 residues. The germline V gene encodes CDR1 SGHDN and CDR2 FVKESK. Trimming cost V 3 bases and J 7 bases; bases outside gene matches: 8. The CDR3 is CASSHLTGFGGELFF. The CDR3 nucleotides read TGTGCCAGCAGCCATCTGACAGGGTTTGGCGGGGAGCTGTTTTTT.